Listed here are 32 T cell receptor beta chains from one sample, sequenced in a study of blood T cells in healthy people across ages. A sample-barcoded 5' primer and a J-beta primer mix were used in a second PCR of roughly 7 to 11 cycles. Using its own MiXCR run on the 5' RACE reads, TCRdb lists one record per CDR3 protein. The repertoire holds 1.5 million to 2 million distinct CDR3 sequences, with about 30% as singletons. The sample taken for sequencing was blood. Receptor source: a woman in her twenties or thirties in good health.

Comment on this clonotype: A read error may produce the germline difference seen at one junction end. The CDR3 nucleotides read TGTGCCAGCAGTTACCGGGGTTTCCACGAGCAGTACTTC. It encodes CASSYRGFHEQYF. The rearrangement joins TRBV10-3 to TRBJ2-7; D may be TRBD2 (5 bases). The CDR3 loop spans 13 amino acids. Germline V gives CDR1 ENHRY, CDR2 SYGVKD.

This clonotype appeared a few times. The chain combines TRBV28 with TRBJ1-5; 9 bases agree with TRBD1. Trimming took 9 bases from V and 3 from J; bases not matched to a gene: 9. Germline V lookup: CDR1 MDHEN, CDR2 SYDVKM. The CDR3 totals 15 residues. The CDR3 region has the DNA TGTGCCAGTCGACCACAGGGGGCTCTCAATCAGCCCCAGCATTTT. It is translated as CASRPQGALNQPQHF. Drawing the rest from reference TRBV28 and TRBJ1-5, the complete variable domain is DVKVTQSSRYLVKRTGEKVFLECVQDMDHENMFWYRQDPGLGLRLIYFSYDVKMKEKGDIPEGYSVSREKKERFSLILESASTNQTSMYLCASRPQGALNQPQHFGDGTRLSIL.

The genes are TRBV28 and TRBJ1-4; the match to TRBD1 covers 8 bases. Germline loops: CDR1 MDHEN, CDR2 SYDVKM. The V and J ends lost 6 bases and 8 bases, in that order; junction bases with no gene match: 8. This CDR3 contains 14 residues. The CDR3 loop reads CASRLDRGREKLFF. In DNA form, the CDR3 reads TGTGCCAGCAGGCTCGACAGGGGACGAGAAAAACTGTTTTTT.

V is TRBV29-1 and J is TRBJ1-3; D may be TRBD1 (6 bases). Germline values: CDR1 SQVTM, CDR2 ANQGSEA. Trimming shortened V by 5 bases and J by 8 bases, and 16 bases separated the two germline ends. The CDR3 has 13 residues. Here the CDR3 reads CSVQSGGADTIYF. The CDR3 nucleotides are TGCAGCGTTCAGTCCGGGGGCGCAGACACCATATATTTT.

This clonotype was observed a few times. The rearrangement joins TRBV29-1 to TRBJ2-2; 8 nucleotides match TRBD1. Looked up from germline, CDR1 is SQVTM and CDR2 is ANQGSEA. With 8 bases clipped from V and 0 bases from J, the junction kept 5 bases outside the gene matches. The CDR3 is 14 amino acids. CDR3 nucleotide sequence: TGCAGCTCCAAGACAGGGGCGAACACCGGGGAGCTGTTTTTT. Translating it yields CSSKTGANTGELFF.

This clonotype was seen only a few times. The junction does not match germline at one end; this may be a read error. The chain has TRBV4-1 and TRBJ1-4, with no clear D. The CDR3 sequence is 16 residues long. Germline V gene data show CDR1 as MGHRA and CDR2 as YSYEKL. As DNA, the CDR3 is TGCGCCAGCCGCCAAGCCCTATTTGCAACTAATGAAAAACTGTTTTTT. Its translation is CASRQALFATNEKLFF.

The gene calls are TRBV5-4 and TRBJ1-4; the match to TRBD1 covers 8 bases. This CDR3 has 14 residues. Germline CDR1 and CDR2: SGHNT and YYREEE (reference sequence). Germline trimming cut 3 bases from V and 8 bases from J; bases unmatched to any gene: 6. For the CDR3, the DNA is TGTGCCAGCAGCTCCGATGGGGACAGGGAAAAACTGTTTTTT. It is translated as CASSSDGDREKLFF.

In its sample, this clonotype was seen many times. For the CDR3, the DNA is TGTGCCAGCAGCTTAGGGGGGAGAGAGCCCCAGCATTTT. It specifies CASSLGGREPQHF. The rearrangement joins TRBV7-2 to TRBJ1-5; D might be TRBD1 (5 bases). The CDR3 extends over 13 amino acids. CDR1 is SGHTA and CDR2 is FQGNSA in the germline V gene. Trimming removed 1 base from V and 8 bases from J, with 9 bases in between.

This clonotype was counted at least ten times. The rearrangement links TRBV5-1 to TRBJ2-5, with TRBD2 identical over 8 bases. CDR1 and CDR2 (germline): SGHRS, YFSETQ. The V segment lost 0 bases and the J segment 2 bases; nucleotides outside the gene matches: 6. There are 16 residues in the CDR3. The CDR3 nucleotides read TGCGCCAGCAGCTTGGTGTGGCGCGGGGGGCAAGAGACCCAGTACTTC. It codes for CASSLVWRGGQETQYF.

The sample holds one count of this clonotype. A much larger clone is a single base away; this may be a read error. The gene calls are TRBV29-1 and TRBJ2-7; D unresolved. From germline, CDR1 is SQVTM and CDR2 ANQGSEA. The CDR3 totals 12 residues. Trimming stripped 7 bases from V and 2 bases from J, with 12 bases between. CDR3 nucleotides: TGCAGCGGTGGACCGGACCCCTACGAGCAGTACTTC. It codes for CSGGPDPYEQYF.

The chain is built from TRBV16 and TRBJ1-1; the D is unclear. Trimming left V 1 base short and J 2 bases short, with 5 bases between. The germline CDR1 and CDR2 sequences are KGHSY and FQNENV. The CDR3 length is 13 residues. The CDR3 nucleotides are TGTGCCAGCAGCCAATGGGGTAACACTGAAGCTTTCTTT. Protein: CASSQWGNTEAFF.

The V gene is TRBV20-1, the J gene TRBJ2-3; D is uncertain. The length of the CDR3 is 13 residues. V was cut by 3 bases and J by 2 bases, with 9 bases left in between. Germline V gene lookup returns CDR1 DFQATT and CDR2 SNEGSKA (reference sequence). CDR3 sequence reads: CSARGVYTDTQYF. The CDR3 coding sequence is TGCAGTGCTAGGGGCGTCTACACAGATACGCAGTATTTT.

This clonotype was detected only a few times. The rearrangement links TRBV12-3 or TRBV12-4 to TRBJ2-5; 7 bases match TRBD1. Germline trimming cut 7 bases from V and 1 base from J; bases unmatched to any gene: 12. CDR3 size: 16 residues. CDR3 loop: CASTERQGSSQETQYF. The CDR3 DNA sequence: TGTGCCAGCACCGAAAGACAGGGTTCGTCCCAAGAGACCCAGTACTTC.

This clonotype turned up a few times. V usage is TRBV2 and J usage is TRBJ2-7, with D maybe TRBD1 (6 bases). V lost 6 bases to trimming and J lost 4 bases, with 16 bases between them. This CDR3 contains 14 residues. Per germline, CDR1 SNHLY and CDR2 FYNNEI. The CDR3 DNA follows: TGTGCCAGCAGCCCAGAGACAGGTTTTTACGAGCAGTACTTC. It is translated as CASSPETGFYEQYF.

This clonotype came up a few times. The rearrangement joins TRBV29-1 to TRBJ2-1; D is perhaps TRBD1 or TRBD2 (5 bases each). V lost 6 bases to trimming and J lost 10 bases, with 16 bases between them. Germline V gene lookup returns CDR1 SQVTM and CDR2 ANQGSEA. The CDR3 runs to 12 residues. CDR3 nucleotide sequence: TGCAGCGTGGGGGACCTACCCGGGGAGCAGTTCTTC. Translating gives CSVGDLPGEQFF.

This clonotype has a handful of counts. The chain joins TRBV12-3 or TRBV12-4 to TRBJ2-5, with 7 bases that match TRBD2. CDR3 length: 15 residues. After removal of 3 bases from V and 1 base from J, the junction contained 5 bases not matched to a gene. The CDR3 loop is CASSFLTGGQETQYF. Here the CDR3 DNA reads TGTGCCAGCAGTTTTCTCACGGGGGGCCAAGAGACCCAGTACTTC.

The chain is built from TRBV11-2 and TRBJ2-5; D is perhaps TRBD2 (6 bases). This CDR3 is 15 amino acids long. Germline lookup yields CDR1 SGHAT and CDR2 FQNNGV. V lost 4 bases to trimming and J lost 1 base, with 13 bases between them. CDR3 bases: TGTGCCAGCAGCTCGGGACTCCCGTCCCAAGAGACCCAGTACTTC. Translation gives CASSSGLPSQETQYF.

This rearrangement joins TRBV7-9 to TRBJ2-4, with D possibly being TRBD1 (5 bases). V lost 0 bases, J lost 8 bases, and 14 bases lay in between. CDR1 SEHNR and CDR2 FQNEAQ come from the germline V gene (reference sequence). The CDR3 has 15 residues. CDR3 loop: CASSLASARADIQYF. Written as DNA, the CDR3 is TGTGCCAGCAGCTTAGCATCGGCCAGGGCTGACATTCAGTACTTC.

V and J are TRBV20-1 and TRBJ1-3; TRBD1 might be the D (5 bases). This CDR3 is 13 amino acids long. Trimming cost V 3 bases and J 9 bases, with 15 bases left between them. The germline CDR1 and CDR2 sequences are DFQATT and SNEGSKA (reference sequence). The CDR3: CSARHPYGGTIYF. The CDR3 bases are TGCAGTGCTAGGCACCCCTATGGGGGCACCATATATTTT.

The V call is TRBV7-9, the J call TRBJ2-3, with TRBD2 matching over 8 bases. Germline trimming cut 5 bases from V and 0 bases from J; bases unmatched to any gene: 4. Germline CDR1 SEHNR, CDR2 FQNEAQ (reference sequence). The CDR3 loop spans 15 amino acids. The DNA for the CDR3 is TGTGCCAGCAGCAACAGCGGGGGTAGCACAGATACGCAGTATTTT. It encodes CASSNSGGSTDTQYF.

The rearrangement links TRBV12-3 or TRBV12-4 to TRBJ2-3; D gene ambiguous. V was clipped by 0 bases and J by 4 bases, with 14 bases between them. There are 16 residues in the CDR3. The CDR3 sequence: CASSLAVSIRPDTQYF. CDR3 DNA sequence: TGTGCCAGCAGTTTAGCGGTGAGTATCCGCCCAGATACGCAGTATTTT.

The chain is built from TRBV6-5 and TRBJ2-3; D is perhaps TRBD1 (6 bases). The germline V gene encodes CDR1 MNHEY and CDR2 SVGAGI. With 0 bases removed from V and 2 bases from J, the gap between germline ends came to 12 bases. This CDR3 is 16 amino acids long. The CDR3: CASSYSKGGITDTQYF. CDR3 nucleotides: TGTGCCAGCAGTTACTCGAAAGGGGGAATCACAGATACGCAGTATTTT.

V and J are TRBV5-1 and TRBJ1-2, with D unresolved. V lost 0 bases and J 6 bases, leaving 15 bases between the germline ends. The CDR3 runs to 15 residues. Germline V CDR1 and CDR2: SGHRS, YFSETQ. In DNA form, the CDR3 reads TGCGCCAGCAGCTTGGACATTGGGAATGGGAATGGCTACACCTTC. Protein product: CASSLDIGNGNGYTF.

The chain uses TRBV12-3 or TRBV12-4 and TRBJ1-1; no firm D call. V was clipped by 1 base and J by 2 bases, with 5 bases between them. The CDR3 extends over 13 amino acids. CDR3 DNA sequence: TGTGCCAGCAGTTTAGTACATAACACTGAAGCTTTCTTT. It yields the protein CASSLVHNTEAFF.

This clonotype was seen repeatedly, ten times or more. This sequence joins TRBV9 and TRBJ2-1; D might be TRBD1 (5 bases). The CDR3 extends over 16 amino acids. Trimming left V 4 bases short and J 4 bases short, with 18 bases between. The V gene's germline CDR1 is SGDLS and CDR2 YYNGEE. The CDR3 sequence: CASSPMGRTNYNEQFF. CDR3 DNA: TGTGCCAGCAGCCCTATGGGAAGGACAAATTACAATGAGCAGTTCTTC. Variable domain in full (rest from reference TRBV9 and TRBJ2-1): DSGVTQTPKHLITATGQRVTLRCSPRSGDLSVYWYQQSLDQGLQFLIQYYNGEERAKGNILERFSAQQFPDLHSELNLSSLELGDSALYFCASSPMGRTNYNEQFFGPGTRLTVL.

This clonotype appeared a few times. This chain links TRBV6-1 with TRBJ1-2, with 7 bases fitting TRBD1. The V and J ends lost 7 bases and 2 bases, in that order; junction bases with no gene match: 7. The CDR3 is made up of 14 amino acids. CDR1 and CDR2 (germline): MNHNS, SASEGT. DNA for the CDR3: TGTGCCAGCACCTCGACAGGGACCAACTATGGCTACACCTTC. Translated: CASTSTGTNYGYTF.

As to this clonotype: A junction boundary mismatches the germline segment, possibly from a read error. CDR3 DNA: TGTGCCAGCAGCCCTATACGTGGACAGGGTGGGAAAAAACGGTTTTTT. Residues: CASSPIRGQGGKKRFF. The rearrangement uses TRBV11-2 and TRBJ1-4; TRBD1 matches 8 bases. Germline V gene lookup returns CDR1 SGHAT and CDR2 FQNNGV. The CDR3 length is 16 residues. The full variable domain, rest sourced from reference TRBV11-2 and TRBJ1-4, is EAGVAQSPRYKIIEKRQSVAFWCNPISGHATLYWYQQILGQGPKLLIQFQNNGVVDDSQLPKDRFSAERLKGVDSTLKIQPAKLEDSAVYLCASSPIRGQGGKKRFFGSGTQLSVL.

A few counts support this clonotype. The chain uses TRBV7-9 and TRBJ1-2; tentatively, D is TRBD1 (5 bases). The V end lost 7 bases, the J end lost 0 bases, and 15 bases lay between the germline ends. Per the germline V gene, CDR1 is SEHNR and CDR2 is FQNEAQ (reference sequence). CDR3 length equals 15 residues. The DNA of the CDR3 is TGTGCCAGCACCCTGACAGCGGTAGCTAACTATGGCTACACCTTC. Translation gives CASTLTAVANYGYTF.

Details on this clonotype: A read error may account for a junction end that differs from germline. The rearrangement links TRBV5-1 to TRBJ1-1; D might be TRBD1 (5 bases). The germline V gene encodes CDR1 SGHRS and CDR2 YFSETQ. This CDR3 is 17 amino acids long. The CDR3 region is CASSRKVQGGLNTEAFF. For the CDR3, the DNA is TGCGCCAGCAGCAGGAAAGTGCAGGGAGGGTTGAATACTGAAGCTTTCTTT.

The gene calls are TRBV3-1 and TRBJ2-7, with a weak D call TRBD1 (7 bases). Looked up from germline, CDR1 is LGHDT and CDR2 is YNNKEL (reference sequence). The CDR3 is made up of 15 amino acids. Trimming pared 3 bases from V and 3 bases from J, leaving 15 bases between. The CDR3 protein is CASSHISRGVYEQYF. In DNA form, the CDR3 reads TGTGCCAGCAGCCATATATCCAGGGGGGTCTACGAGCAGTACTTC.

This clonotype occurred once. A much larger clone is a single base away; this may be a read error. The gene calls are TRBV5-1 and TRBJ2-1; a possible D gene is TRBD1 (6 bases). Per germline, CDR1 SGHRS and CDR2 YFSETQ. V lost 4 bases, J lost 7 bases, and 15 bases lay in between. The CDR3 sequence is 14 residues long. CDR3 sequence reads: CASSLGHTRNEQFF. DNA for the CDR3: TGCGCCAGCAGCCTGGGACATACCAGGAATGAGCAGTTCTTC.

This chain joins TRBV10-3 and TRBJ2-7; TRBD2 aligns across 8 bases. The CDR3 contains 14 residues. V was pared by 2 bases and J by 4 bases, with 4 bases of the junction left unmatched. Germline loops: CDR1 ENHRY, CDR2 SYGVKD. The CDR3 sequence: CAISETRGGYEQYF. CDR3 bases: TGTGCCATCAGTGAGACCCGGGGGGGATACGAGCAGTACTTC.